Each of the 8 T cell receptor beta chains below was sequenced from the same sample in a study of T cells of healthy individuals. In TCRdb, the 5' RACE reads were re-called with MiXCR into one record per CDR3 protein. The repertoire holds roughly 87,000 distinct CDR3 sequences, with 17% as singletons. Receptors were obtained from a human donor in good health.

The rearrangement uses TRBV4-2 and TRBJ2-3; D may be TRBD2 (7 bases). The germline V gene has CDR1 LGHNA and CDR2 YNFKEQ. CDR3 size: 17 residues. V was shortened by 4 bases and J by 0 bases, with 17 bases between the two germline ends. CDR3 loop: CASSRVRGGSSTDTQYF. The DNA for the CDR3 is TGTGCCAGCAGCCGGGTTAGGGGGGGATCTAGCACAGATACGCAGTATTTT.

The chain combines TRBV9 with TRBJ2-7; 14 positions match TRBD2. Germline-derived CDR1 and CDR2 are SGDLS and YYNGEE. The V segment lost 2 bases and the J segment 2 bases; nucleotides outside the gene matches: 6. The length of the CDR3 is 17 residues. In DNA, the CDR3 is TGTGCCAGCAGCGTGAGGACTAGCGGGAGGTCAACCTACGAGCAGTACTTC. This encodes CASSVRTSGRSTYEQYF.

The chain recombines TRBV7-9 with TRBJ1-1; D is possibly TRBD1 (6 bases). The V gene's germline CDR1 is SEHNR and CDR2 FQNEAQ (reference sequence). V lost 1 base to trimming and J lost 2 bases, with 11 bases between them. The CDR3 is made up of 15 amino acids. CDR3 in DNA: TGTGCCAGCAGCTTAGTCTCAGGGGCCAACACTGAAGCTTTCTTT. Translation gives CASSLVSGANTEAFF.

The rearrangement uses TRBV3-1 and TRBJ2-2; D gene uncertain. This CDR3 region has 17 residues. Trimming left V 2 bases short and J 8 bases short, with 21 bases between. Germline V gene data show CDR1 as LGHDT and CDR2 as YNNKEL (reference sequence). CDR3 DNA: TGTGCCAGCAGCCAACTTTTTGGTGGCCCCCCAGGTGGGGAGCTGTTTTTT. Its translation: CASSQLFGGPPGGELFF.

The chain has TRBV7-2 and TRBJ2-3, with 10 bases that match TRBD2. The germline V gene has CDR1 SGHTA and CDR2 FQGNSA. The CDR3 totals 16 residues. V dropped 1 base and J dropped 3; count of bases not matched to a gene: 4. In DNA form, the CDR3 reads TGTGCCAGCAGCTTAGTAGGGGGACTAGCGACAGATACGCAGTATTTT. Residues: CASSLVGGLATDTQYF. Full variable domain (outside the CDR3, taken from reference TRBV7-2 and TRBJ2-3): GAGVSQSPSNKVTEKGKDVELRCDPISGHTALYWYRQSLGQGLEFLIYFQGNSAPDKSGLPSDRFSAERTGGSVSTLTIQRTQQEDSAVYLCASSLVGGLATDTQYFGPGTRLTVL.

The chain has TRBV5-5 and TRBJ2-7, with TRBD1 matching 7 bases. After removal of 0 bases from V and 4 bases from J, the junction contained 4 bases not matched to a gene. CDR3 length: 14 amino acids. Germline loops: CDR1 SGHKS, CDR2 YYEKEE (reference sequence). This chain's CDR3 is CASSLAGTVYEQYF. The DNA of the CDR3 is TGTGCCAGCAGCTTGGCCGGGACAGTATACGAGCAGTACTTC.

Many counts were recorded for this clonotype. This chain joins TRBV11-3 and TRBJ2-1; D gene unclear. This CDR3 spans 12 amino acids. Trimming removed 3 bases at V and 5 bases at J, with 5 bases between. Per germline, CDR1 SGHNT and CDR2 YENEEA. CDR3 nucleotides: TGTGCCAGCAGCTTCCTGAACAATGAGCAGTTCTTC. This sequence encodes CASSFLNNEQFF.

In its sample, this clonotype was seen once. V gene TRBV6-2 or TRBV6-3 combines with J gene TRBJ2-7; 7 bases fit TRBD2. Per germline, CDR1 MNHEY and CDR2 SVGEGT. The trim removed 5 bases at V and 6 bases at J, leaving 10 bases unmatched. The CDR3 sequence is 14 residues long. Here the CDR3 DNA reads TGTGCCAGCAGTGACCTCGGACTAGTAAGCGAGCAGTACTTC. Its translation is CASSDLGLVSEQYF.